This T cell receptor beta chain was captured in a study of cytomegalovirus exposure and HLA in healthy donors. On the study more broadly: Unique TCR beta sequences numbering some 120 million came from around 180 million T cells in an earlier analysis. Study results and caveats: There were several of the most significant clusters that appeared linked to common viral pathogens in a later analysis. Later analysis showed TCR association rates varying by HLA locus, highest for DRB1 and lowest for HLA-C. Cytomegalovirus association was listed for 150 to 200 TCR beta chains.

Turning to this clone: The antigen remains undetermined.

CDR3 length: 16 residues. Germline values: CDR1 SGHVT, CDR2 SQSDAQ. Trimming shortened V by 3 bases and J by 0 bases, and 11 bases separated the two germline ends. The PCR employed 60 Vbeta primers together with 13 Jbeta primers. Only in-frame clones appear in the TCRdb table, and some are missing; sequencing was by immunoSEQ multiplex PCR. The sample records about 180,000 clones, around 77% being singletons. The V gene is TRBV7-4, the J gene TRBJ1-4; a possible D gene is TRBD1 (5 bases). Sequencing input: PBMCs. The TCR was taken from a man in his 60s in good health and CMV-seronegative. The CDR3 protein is CASSFPRDSTNEKLFF. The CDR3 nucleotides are TGTGCCAGCAGCTTCCCCAGGGATTCAACTAATGAAAAACTGTTTTTT.